A single sample gave rise to the 2 T cell receptor beta chains below, sequenced in a study of blood T cell repertoires in COVID-19. Sequencing was performed with immunoSEQ multiplex PCR; in TCRdb, only in-frame clones are kept and a portion is missing. The sample records 200,000 to 250,000 clones, approximately 80% being singletons. Sequencing used peripheral blood. The source is a man in his thirties or forties with active or convalescent COVID-19.

The chain joins TRBV2 to TRBJ1-5; TRBD1 matches at 7 bases. The V gene end was trimmed by 7 bases and the J gene end by 7 bases; junction bases not matched to a gene: 7. This CDR3 is 13 amino acids long. The V gene's germline CDR1 is SNHLY and CDR2 FYNNEI. The CDR3 loop reads CASKGGATQPQHF. The CDR3 DNA reads as TGTGCCAGCAAAGGGGGCGCAACCCAGCCCCAGCATTTT.

The chain couples TRBV24-1 to TRBJ2-1; 13 bases are a match to TRBD2. The CDR3 sequence is 13 residues long. Germline assignment: CDR1 KGHDR and CDR2 SFDVKD. J lost 16 bases, V lost 4 bases, and 6 bases had no gene match. CDR3 sequence reads: CATSETSGRPPFF. DNA of the CDR3: TGTGCCACCAGTGAGACTAGCGGGAGGCCGCCTTTCTTC.